Reported below is one T cell receptor beta chain. The germline CDR1 and CDR2 sequences are SNHLY and FYNNEI. V was clipped by 3 bases and J by 2 bases; unmatched bases: 1. The CDR3 runs to 15 residues. TCRdb passed the 5' RACE reads through MiXCR, listing each CDR3 protein once. The sample lists about 63,000 distinct CDR3 sequences, around 17% occurring once. The record originates from a study of HIV-infected patients and healthy controls. The sequenced sample consisted of CD4+ T cells from blood. The source of this sequence is a human donor in good health. The V gene is TRBV2, the J gene TRBJ2-7; 13 bases agree with TRBD2. CDR3 region: CASSDGTSGTYEQYF. Here the CDR3 DNA reads TGTGCCAGCAGTGATGGGACTAGCGGGACCTACGAGCAGTACTTC.